Below are 20 T cell receptor beta chains sequenced from a single sample in a study of technical replicates of blood from several donors. Sequencing was performed with immunoSEQ multiplex PCR; in TCRdb, only in-frame clones are kept and a portion is missing. This sample has around 93,000 clones, with around 96% found just once. Sequencing was carried out using T cells isolated from PBMCs. The source is a human donor in good health.

The gene calls are TRBV6-1 and TRBJ2-1; D unresolved. This CDR3 comprises 14 residues. Germline loops: CDR1 MNHNS, CDR2 SASEGT. V gave up 0 bases and J gave up 10 bases, with 13 bases separating them. CDR3 residues: CASSEALINGEQFF. The CDR3 nucleotides are TGTGCCAGCAGTGAAGCCCTAATTAACGGGGAGCAGTTCTTC.

V gene TRBV11-2 combines with J gene TRBJ2-7, with 8 bases matching TRBD2. Germline V CDR1 and CDR2: SGHAT, FQNNGV. The CDR3 loop spans 15 amino acids. The J segment lost 5 bases and the V segment lost 1 base, leaving 7 bases of the junction unmatched. In nucleotides, the CDR3 is TGTGCCAGCAGCTTAGTGCCCAGCGGGAGTAACGAGCAGTACTTC. It yields the protein CASSLVPSGSNEQYF.

V and J are TRBV27 and TRBJ1-2; 7 bases are a match to TRBD1. Germline CDR1 is MNHEY and CDR2 is SMNVEV (reference sequence). J gave up 8 bases and V 2 bases, and 5 bases lay outside the gene matches. This CDR3 region has 13 residues. In DNA, the CDR3 is TGTGCCAGCAGTTTAATTACAGGGGAAGGCTACACCTTC. It codes for CASSLITGEGYTF.

V is TRBV4-2 and J is TRBJ2-3; 12 nucleotides match TRBD2. Germline assignment: CDR1 LGHNA and CDR2 YNFKEQ. V lost 3 bases and J lost 5; bases outside the gene matches: 6. The CDR3 has 16 amino acids. CDR3 nucleotides: TGTGCCAGCAGCCACGAAACGGGACTAGCGGGAGATACGCAGTATTTT. Residues: CASSHETGLAGDTQYF.

In DNA form, the CDR3 reads TGTGCCATCAGTGCCAGAGACAGGGAAGGCTACACCTTC. Translation: CAISARDREGYTF. The rearrangement uses TRBV10-3 and TRBJ1-2; 7 nucleotides align to TRBD1. V lost 4 bases and J lost 8; bases outside the gene matches: 7. From germline, CDR1 is ENHRY and CDR2 SYGVKD. The length of the CDR3 is 13 residues.

The chain couples TRBV27 to TRBJ2-2; 13 bases are a match to TRBD2. After removal of 4 bases from V and 6 bases from J, the junction contained 5 bases not matched to a gene. Germline CDR1 reads MNHEY; CDR2 reads SMNVEV (reference sequence). The CDR3 has 16 amino acids. The CDR3 here is CASSSGLAGVSGELFF. CDR3 nucleotides: TGTGCCAGCAGTTCCGGACTAGCGGGAGTCTCCGGGGAGCTGTTTTTT.

The chain recombines TRBV4-1 with TRBJ2-5, with D possibly matching TRBD1 (6 bases). The CDR3 has 14 residues. The germline gives CDR1 MGHRA, CDR2 YSYEKL. V lost 0 bases, J lost 4 bases, and 9 bases lay in between. The DNA of the CDR3 is TGCGCCAGCAGCCAAGAGGTCAGGGGAGAGACCCAGTACTTC. Translation: CASSQEVRGETQYF.

This clone appeared a single time. The V gene is TRBV9, the J gene TRBJ2-4, with 8 bases fitting TRBD2. J gave up 9 bases and V 3 bases, and 11 bases lay outside the gene matches. The CDR3 has 15 amino acids. Germline-derived CDR1 and CDR2 are SGDLS and YYNGEE. CDR3 coding DNA: TGTGCCAGCAGCGCGGGGAGCGGGAGAAGGGGCATTCAGTACTTC. Its translation is CASSAGSGRRGIQYF.

The rearrangement uses TRBV4-1 and TRBJ1-2; 9 bases match TRBD1. Germline-derived CDR1 and CDR2 are MGHRA and YSYEKL. The CDR3 extends over 17 amino acids. V trimming: 1 base; J trimming: 2 bases; junction bases outside the gene matches: 8. The CDR3 region has the DNA TGCGCCAGCAGCCAAGTAACAGGGGGCGCCGAAAACTATGGCTACACCTTC. Residues: CASSQVTGGAENYGYTF.

This chain links TRBV19 with TRBJ2-7; D unclear. The CDR3 covers 13 residues. The germline V and J ends were trimmed by 10 bases and 2 bases, with 15 bases remaining between them. Germline assignment: CDR1 LNHDA and CDR2 SQIVND (reference sequence). CDR3 nucleotides: TGTGCCACCGACTTACTTCCGACCTACGAGCAGTACTTC. This translates into CATDLLPTYEQYF. Combining the CDR3 with reference TRBV19 and TRBJ2-7 gives the whole variable domain DGGITQSPKYLFRKEGQNVTLSCEQNLNHDAMYWYRQDPGQGLRLIYYSQIVNDFQKGDIAEGYSVSREKKESFPLTVTSAQKNPTAFYLCATDLLPTYEQYFGPGTRLTVT.

This chain joins TRBV25-1 and TRBJ2-7, with 7 nucleotides matching TRBD2. Germline V gene data show CDR1 as MGHDK and CDR2 as SYGVNS. The CDR3 length is 16 residues. V was clipped by 3 bases and J by 5 bases; unmatched bases: 13. CDR3 sequence (DNA): TGTGCCAGCAGTGATCCCCTTGGGGGAGGGCCCCACGAGCAGTACTTC. Its translation: CASSDPLGGGPHEQYF.

The rearrangement joins TRBV27 to TRBJ2-1; perhaps TRBD2 as D (5 bases). CDR1 MNHEY and CDR2 SMNVEV come from the germline V gene (reference sequence). The V end lost 3 bases, the J end lost 7 bases, and 10 bases lay between the germline ends. The CDR3 is 13 residues long. This chain's CDR3 is CASSLTTVNEQFF. The CDR3 bases are TGTGCCAGCAGTTTGACTACCGTTAATGAGCAGTTCTTC.

J is TRBJ2-7 and V is TRBV6-5; D may be TRBD1 (6 bases). From germline, CDR1 is MNHEY and CDR2 SVGAGI. Trimming pared 3 bases from V and 3 bases from J, leaving 9 bases between. The CDR3 contains 13 residues. This CDR3 reads CASSYNRVYEQYF. CDR3 DNA: TGTGCCAGCAGTTATAACAGGGTCTACGAGCAGTACTTC.

V gene TRBV20-1 combines with J gene TRBJ2-7; 8 positions match TRBD2. CDR1 DFQATT and CDR2 SNEGSKA come from the germline V gene (reference sequence). The trim removed 7 bases at V and 4 bases at J, leaving 3 bases unmatched. This CDR3 has 11 amino acids. The CDR3 nucleotides read TGCAGTGGGCTAGCGGGTTACGAGCAGTACTTC. Translating it yields CSGLAGYEQYF.

The chain combines TRBV7-2 with TRBJ1-1; 8 nucleotides match TRBD1. Looked up from germline, CDR1 is SGHTA and CDR2 is FQGNSA. The CDR3 totals 13 residues. J gave up 8 bases and V 5 bases, and 7 bases lay outside the gene matches. In nucleotides, the CDR3 is TGTGCCAGCAGCGAGACAGGGGCGCGAGAAGCTTTCTTT. It yields the protein CASSETGAREAFF.

As to this clone: The CDR3 does not end in the conserved phenylalanine or tryptophan, so this is likely a read error. The DNA is left out, because the CDR3 cannot be placed on it with certainty; the CDR3 is given as TCRdb lists it. The chain uses TRBV10-1 and TRBJ1-2. In germline, CDR1 is WNHNN, CDR2 SYGVQD (reference sequence). The length of the CDR3 is 10 amino acids, counting both ends. This CDR3 is CATPGAFLAP.

The gene calls are TRBV6-1 and TRBJ1-1, with D possibly TRBD1 on 5 matching bases. V was pared by 8 bases and J by 3 bases, with 13 bases between. The CDR3 runs to 13 residues. Germline assignment: CDR1 MNHNS and CDR2 SASEGT. CDR3 residues: CASLGGGHTEAFF. The CDR3 nucleotides are TGTGCCAGCCTTGGGGGGGGTCACACTGAAGCTTTCTTT.

The chain combines TRBV12-5 with TRBJ2-2, with D perhaps TRBD1 (6 bases). V was trimmed by 5 bases and J by 2 bases, leaving 15 bases between them. In germline, CDR1 is LGHNT, CDR2 FRNRAP. CDR3 length equals 16 residues. DNA of the CDR3: TGTGCTAGTGGTACCCCGGCAGGGGTCAACACCGGGGAGCTGTTTTTT. Translating it yields CASGTPAGVNTGELFF.

This chain joins TRBV7-3 and TRBJ1-1; tentative D call: TRBD1 (5 bases). The CDR3 runs 13 residues. Germline CDR1 SGHTA, CDR2 FQGTGA. The V end was cut by 5 bases, the J end by 1 base, with 8 bases between. The CDR3 here is CASSQGQNTEAFF. In DNA form, the CDR3 reads TGTGCCAGCAGCCAAGGACAGAACACTGAAGCTTTCTTT.

J is TRBJ1-1 and V is TRBV5-4; a possible D gene is TRBD1 (5 bases). V lost 4 bases to trimming and J lost 3 bases, with 13 bases between them. This CDR3 contains 14 residues. Germline V gene sequence: CDR1 SGHNT, CDR2 YYREEE (reference sequence). CDR3 sequence (DNA): TGTGCCAGCAGCCCGCCGGGGGGAGACACTGAAGCTTTCTTT. It codes for CASSPPGGDTEAFF.